Each of the 24 T cell receptor beta chains below was sequenced from the same sample in a study of cytomegalovirus exposure and HLA in healthy donors. The PCR made use of 60 Vbeta and 13 Jbeta primers. Method: immunoSEQ multiplex PCR; TCRdb's copy keeps in-frame clones and lacks some. The table records tens of thousands of clones, around 79% of them present only once. Input material: PBMCs. The receptor set was obtained from a female donor in good health and CMV-seronegative.

The gene calls are TRBV6-6 and TRBJ2-1; 8 nucleotides agree with TRBD2. The germline CDR1 and CDR2 sequences are MNHNY and SVGAGI (reference sequence). V was clipped by 8 bases and J by 6 bases; unmatched bases: 12. The CDR3 covers 15 residues. CDR3 loop: CASASGRIRANEQFF. The CDR3, as DNA: TGTGCCAGCGCAAGCGGGAGAATTCGGGCCAATGAGCAGTTCTTC.

The chain joins TRBV28 to TRBJ1-1, with D perhaps matching TRBD1 (6 bases). Germline assignment: CDR1 MDHEN and CDR2 SYDVKM. V lost 0 bases, J lost 3 bases, and 14 bases lay in between. The CDR3 spans 16 residues. This chain's CDR3 is CASSLWTGGVDTEAFF. The CDR3 nucleotides read TGTGCCAGCAGTTTATGGACAGGAGGCGTCGACACTGAAGCTTTCTTT.

A few counts support this clone. V and J are TRBV28 and TRBJ2-3; TRBD2 matches 14 bases. The CDR3 length is 18 residues. Trimming at V came to 6 bases and at J to 9 bases, leaving 17 bases not matched to a gene. Germline lookup yields CDR1 MDHEN and CDR2 SYDVKM. In DNA, the CDR3 is TGTGCCAGCAGGGCTCCGGGACTAGCGGGGGTTCCCGGGGGGACGCAGTATTTT. The encoded protein is CASRAPGLAGVPGGTQYF.

J is TRBJ2-1 and V is TRBV23-1; 13 bases are a match to TRBD2. TRBV23-1 is flagged as an ORF with uncertain function. V lost 3 bases, J lost 3 bases, and 8 bases stayed unmatched. The CDR3 sequence is 18 residues long. CDR3 loop: CASSHRLAGGPFYNEQFF. The CDR3 nucleotides read TGCGCCAGCAGTCACCGACTAGCGGGGGGCCCATTCTACAATGAGCAGTTCTTC.

J is TRBJ1-4 and V is TRBV25-1; D might be TRBD1 (6 bases). Germline CDR1 is MGHDK and CDR2 is SYGVNS. The CDR3 is 14 residues long. V lost 6 bases and J 6 bases, leaving 14 bases between the germline ends. The CDR3 is CASSTGGGYEKLFF. The CDR3 nucleotides are TGTGCCAGCAGCACCGGGGGGGGCTATGAAAAACTGTTTTTT.

V usage is TRBV19 and J usage is TRBJ2-3; tentative D call: TRBD2 (6 bases). This CDR3 contains 14 residues. Trimming stripped 5 bases from V and 4 bases from J, with 13 bases between. Germline loops: CDR1 LNHDA, CDR2 SQIVND (reference sequence). The CDR3 sequence: CASSRRDSSDTQYF. The CDR3 coding sequence is TGTGCCAGTAGTCGTCGGGACTCTTCAGATACGCAGTATTTT.

The chain links TRBV10-1 to TRBJ2-6; D is perhaps TRBD1 (5 bases). There are 14 residues in the CDR3. V lost 6 bases and J lost 1, with 7 bases in between. Germline assignment: CDR1 WNHNN and CDR2 SYGVQD (reference sequence). CDR3 nucleotide sequence: TGCGCCAGCAGCACAGGTTCTGGGGCCAACGTCCTGACTTTC. This gives the protein CASSTGSGANVLTF.

The chain links TRBV10-3 to TRBJ1-3; maybe TRBD1 (6 bases). V was shortened by 3 bases and J by 6 bases, with 15 bases between the two germline ends. This CDR3 spans 15 amino acids. The germline gives CDR1 ENHRY, CDR2 SYGVKD. The CDR3 spells CAISDSTRGQNTIYF. The CDR3 nucleotides are TGTGCCATCAGTGATTCGACGCGGGGGCAAAACACCATATATTTT.

The V gene is TRBV28, the J gene TRBJ2-7; 7 bases match TRBD2. This CDR3 is built from 18 residues. Germline V CDR1 and CDR2: MDHEN, SYDVKM. V trimming: 3 bases; J trimming: 0 bases; junction bases outside the gene matches: 14. DNA of the CDR3: TGTGCCAGCAGTTTCTTCCCCAAAGGGGCGGGAGACTCCTACGAGCAGTACTTC. Protein product: CASSFFPKGAGDSYEQYF.

V gene TRBV2 combines with J gene TRBJ2-7; tentatively, D is TRBD1 (5 bases). CDR3 length equals 11 residues. With 4 bases removed from V and 5 bases from J, the gap between germline ends came to 6 bases. The V gene's germline CDR1 is SNHLY and CDR2 FYNNEI. The CDR3: CASSARDEQYF. The CDR3 bases are TGTGCCAGCAGTGCCAGGGACGAGCAGTACTTC. The complete variable domain, with remaining parts taken from reference TRBV2 and TRBJ2-7, reads EPEVTQTPSHQVTQMGQEVILRCVPISNHLYFYWYRQILGQKVEFLVSFYNNEISEKSEIFDDQFSVERPDGSNFTLKIRSTKLEDSAMYFCASSARDEQYFGPGTRLTVT.

The V call is TRBV6-1, the J call TRBJ1-5; possible D gene TRBD1, 5 bases. Between the trimmed V and J ends, which lost 4 bases and 0 bases, there was a span of 16 bases. Looked up from germline, CDR1 is MNHNS and CDR2 is SASEGT. The CDR3 runs 17 residues. The CDR3 DNA reads TGTGCCAGCAGTGCCTGGGGGGGTAGACCTAGCAATCAGCCCCAGCATTTT. Translating it yields CASSAWGGRPSNQPQHF.

This clone was seen once. The gene calls are TRBV6-5 and TRBJ1-2; 11 bases fit TRBD1. The CDR3 extends over 16 amino acids. CDR1 MNHEY and CDR2 SVGAGI come from the germline V gene. The J segment lost 8 bases and the V segment lost 4 bases, leaving 12 bases of the junction unmatched. The CDR3 sequence: CASSSESGQGARGYTF. The CDR3 DNA follows: TGTGCCAGCAGTTCTGAATCCGGACAGGGGGCGCGGGGCTACACCTTC.

J is TRBJ1-5 and V is TRBV6-1; D gene ambiguous. CDR3 length equals 15 residues. V lost 1 base, J lost 0 bases, and 7 bases lay in between. The germline V gene has CDR1 MNHNS and CDR2 SASEGT. CDR3 coding DNA: TGTGCCAGCAGTGAAGAACAATATAGCAATCAGCCCCAGCATTTT. This translates into CASSEEQYSNQPQHF.

J is TRBJ2-5 and V is TRBV5-1; possibly TRBD2 for D (6 bases). CDR1 is SGHRS, CDR2 YFSETQ, per germline. The CDR3 spans 14 residues. The ends were cut back, 4 bases at V and 5 bases at J, with 15 bases in the middle. DNA of the CDR3: TGCGCCAGCAGCCCGCTCGGCGGGAAGGAGACCCAGTACTTC. Residues: CASSPLGGKETQYF.

The count of this clone is one. The chain uses TRBV6-1 and TRBJ2-7, with TRBD1 matching over 11 bases. There are 13 residues in the CDR3. The junction had 4 bases not matched to a gene; V was cut back by 8 bases and J by 4 bases. Per germline, CDR1 MNHNS and CDR2 SASEGT. CDR3 residues: CASEDRGLYEQYF. The DNA for the CDR3 is TGTGCCAGCGAGGACAGGGGGCTTTACGAGCAGTACTTC.

The chain has TRBV5-1 and TRBJ1-1; D ambiguous. Germline CDR1 reads SGHRS; CDR2 reads YFSETQ. The CDR3 runs to 15 residues. V lost 0 bases, J lost 5 bases, and 14 bases lay in between. This CDR3 is CASSLVSEVQTEAFF. As DNA, the CDR3 is TGCGCCAGCAGCTTGGTAAGTGAGGTTCAGACTGAAGCTTTCTTT.

The V call is TRBV9, the J call TRBJ2-3; 9 nucleotides align to TRBD2. Germline lookup yields CDR1 SGDLS and CDR2 YYNGEE. The ends lost 0 bases at V and 6 bases at J; junction bases unmatched: 5. The CDR3 has 15 residues. For the CDR3, the DNA is TGTGCCAGCAGCGTAGGCCTAGCGGGACGGGATACGCAGTATTTT. This sequence encodes CASSVGLAGRDTQYF.

This chain connects TRBV6-1 to TRBJ1-1; D unresolved. With 2 bases removed from V and 5 bases from J, the gap between germline ends came to 12 bases. The CDR3 length is 14 residues. Germline V gene sequence: CDR1 MNHNS, CDR2 SASEGT. Written as DNA, the CDR3 is TGTGCCAGCAGTGAAACTACCTCCTTGACTGAAGCTTTCTTT. Encoded protein: CASSETTSLTEAFF.

This clone was counted a few times. This chain joins TRBV4-2 and TRBJ2-1, with 7 nucleotides matching TRBD2. The CDR3 is 15 amino acids. J gave up 1 base and V 4 bases, and 4 bases lay outside the gene matches. CDR1 and CDR2 (germline): LGHNA, YNFKEQ. The CDR3 nucleotides are TGTGCCAGCAGCCCGGGGGGTACTTCCTACAATGAGCAGTTCTTC. This translates into CASSPGGTSYNEQFF.

V usage is TRBV11-1 and J usage is TRBJ2-1; 11 bases match TRBD2. V dropped 5 bases and J dropped 4; count of bases not matched to a gene: 4. CDR3 length equals 15 residues. Germline CDR1 reads SGHAT; CDR2 reads FQDESV (reference sequence). CDR3: CASSVGTSGYNEQFF. DNA for the CDR3: TGTGCCAGCAGCGTAGGGACTAGCGGTTACAATGAGCAGTTCTTC.

The chain combines TRBV7-6 with TRBJ2-7; 12 bases map to TRBD2. The ends lost 6 bases at V and 7 bases at J; junction bases unmatched: 1. Germline V gene sequence: CDR1 SGHVS, CDR2 FNYEAQ. The CDR3 loop spans 12 amino acids. In DNA, the CDR3 is TGTGCCAGCAGTCTAGCGGGAGGGGAGCAGTACTTC. Translating it yields CASSLAGGEQYF.

The genes are TRBV5-1 and TRBJ2-7, with D maybe TRBD2 (5 bases). The CDR3 runs 14 residues. V was clipped by 3 bases and J by 0 bases, with 10 bases between them. Germline V gives CDR1 SGHRS, CDR2 YFSETQ. CDR3 sequence reads: CASSSDGLSYEQYF. The CDR3 DNA is TGCGCCAGCAGCTCGGACGGACTCTCCTACGAGCAGTACTTC.

This clone was seen a few times. The chain carries TRBV5-6 and TRBJ2-1; 9 bases agree with TRBD1. The CDR3 runs 17 residues. CDR1 and CDR2 (germline): SGHDT, YYEEEE. Unmatched junction bases numbered 15, after V lost 3 bases and J lost 8 bases. CDR3 residues: CASSSAHPGQGRDEQFF. The DNA of the CDR3 is TGTGCCAGCAGCTCAGCGCACCCGGGACAGGGCCGGGATGAGCAGTTCTTC.

This clone was detected a few times. The J gene is TRBJ2-7, the V gene TRBV10-3, with 9 bases identical to TRBD2. There are 15 residues in the CDR3. V shed 5 bases and J 2 bases; nucleotides not matched to a gene: 7. Germline lookup yields CDR1 ENHRY and CDR2 SYGVKD. CDR3 in amino acids: CAISLGGGVPYEQYF. CDR3 DNA: TGTGCCATCAGTTTAGGCGGGGGGGTGCCCTACGAGCAGTACTTC.